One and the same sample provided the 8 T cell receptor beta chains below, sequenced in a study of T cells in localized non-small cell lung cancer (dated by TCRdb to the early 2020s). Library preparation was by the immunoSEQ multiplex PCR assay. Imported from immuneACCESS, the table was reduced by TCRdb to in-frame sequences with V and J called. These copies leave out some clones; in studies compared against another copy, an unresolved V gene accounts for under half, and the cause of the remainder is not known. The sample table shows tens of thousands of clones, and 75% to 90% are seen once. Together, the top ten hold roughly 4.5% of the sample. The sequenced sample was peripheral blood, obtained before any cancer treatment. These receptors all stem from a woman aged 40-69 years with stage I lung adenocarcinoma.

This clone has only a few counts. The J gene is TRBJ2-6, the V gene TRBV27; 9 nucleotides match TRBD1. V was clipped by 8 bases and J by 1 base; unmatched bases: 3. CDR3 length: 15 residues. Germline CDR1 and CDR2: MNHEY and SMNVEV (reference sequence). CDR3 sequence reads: CASGQGRSGANVLTF. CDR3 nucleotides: TGTGCCAGCGGACAGGGGCGTTCTGGGGCCAACGTCCTGACTTTC.

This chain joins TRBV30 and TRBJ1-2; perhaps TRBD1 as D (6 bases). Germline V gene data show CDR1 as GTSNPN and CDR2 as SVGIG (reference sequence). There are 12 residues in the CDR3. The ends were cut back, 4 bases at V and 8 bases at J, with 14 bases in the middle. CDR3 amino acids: CAWKPRGGGYTF. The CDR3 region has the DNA TGTGCCTGGAAACCCAGGGGTGGCGGCTACACCTTC.

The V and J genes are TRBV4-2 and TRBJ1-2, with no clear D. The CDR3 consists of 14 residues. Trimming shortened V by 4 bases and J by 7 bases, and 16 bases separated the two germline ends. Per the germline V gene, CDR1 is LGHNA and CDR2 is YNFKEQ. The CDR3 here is CASSPGSGISGYTF. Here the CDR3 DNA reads TGTGCCAGCAGCCCGGGGTCTGGGATAAGTGGCTACACCTTC.

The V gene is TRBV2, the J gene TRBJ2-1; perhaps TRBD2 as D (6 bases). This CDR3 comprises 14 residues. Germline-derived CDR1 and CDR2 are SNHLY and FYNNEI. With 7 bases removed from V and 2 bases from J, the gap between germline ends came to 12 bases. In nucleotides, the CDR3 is TGTGCCAGCACTTCGGGGGTCCCCTACAATGAGCAGTTCTTC. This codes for CASTSGVPYNEQFF. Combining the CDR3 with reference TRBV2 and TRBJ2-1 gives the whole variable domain EPEVTQTPSHQVTQMGQEVILRCVPISNHLYFYWYRQILGQKVEFLVSFYNNEISEKSEIFDDQFSVERPDGSNFTLKIRSTKLEDSAMYFCASTSGVPYNEQFFGPGTRLTVL.

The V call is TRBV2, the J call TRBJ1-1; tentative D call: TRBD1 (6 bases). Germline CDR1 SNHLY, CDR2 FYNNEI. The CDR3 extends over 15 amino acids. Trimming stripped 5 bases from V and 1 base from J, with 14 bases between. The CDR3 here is CASSPLGGRNTEAFF. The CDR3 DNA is TGTGCCAGCAGTCCCCTAGGGGGACGGAACACTGAAGCTTTCTTT. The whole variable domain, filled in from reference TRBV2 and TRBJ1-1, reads EPEVTQTPSHQVTQMGQEVILRCVPISNHLYFYWYRQILGQKVEFLVSFYNNEISEKSEIFDDQFSVERPDGSNFTLKIRSTKLEDSAMYFCASSPLGGRNTEAFFGQGTRLTVV.

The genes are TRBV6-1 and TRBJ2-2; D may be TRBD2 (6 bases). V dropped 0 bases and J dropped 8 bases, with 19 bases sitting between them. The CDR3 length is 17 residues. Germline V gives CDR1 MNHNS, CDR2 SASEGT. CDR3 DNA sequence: TGTGCCAGCAGTGAAGCGGGCGGGGTAGGGTTGAGAGGGGAGCTGTTTTTT. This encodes CASSEAGGVGLRGELFF.

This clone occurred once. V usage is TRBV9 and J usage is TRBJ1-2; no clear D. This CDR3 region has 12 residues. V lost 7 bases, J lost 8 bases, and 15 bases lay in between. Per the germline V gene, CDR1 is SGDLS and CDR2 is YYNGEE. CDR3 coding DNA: TGTGCCAGCTCCCCAAGCCAAGGGGGCTACACCTTC. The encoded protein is CASSPSQGGYTF.

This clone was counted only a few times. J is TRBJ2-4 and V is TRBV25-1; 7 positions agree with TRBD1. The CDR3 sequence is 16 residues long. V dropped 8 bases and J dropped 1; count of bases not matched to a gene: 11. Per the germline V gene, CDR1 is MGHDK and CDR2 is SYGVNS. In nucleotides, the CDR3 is TGTGCCAGCGAGGGGGCCAACCGGGGCGCCAAAAACATTCAGTACTTC. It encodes CASEGANRGAKNIQYF.